Below are 18 T cell receptor beta chains sequenced from a single sample in a study of cytomegalovirus exposure and HLA in healthy donors (dated by TCRdb to between 2016 and 2019). Receptor amplification or capture employed the immunoSEQ multiplex PCR assay. The multiplex PCR relied on a mix of 60 forward primers for TCR Vbeta segments and 13 reverse primers for TCR Jbeta segments. Here the immuneACCESS table is served through TCRdb, limited to in-frame sequences with V and J called. Missing clones are a known gap in these copies; in checked studies unresolved V genes cover under half, and the rest lacks a known reason. The sample table shows 100,000 to 150,000 clones, and 60% to 85% are seen once. The ten most abundant clones make up about 2.5% of the sample. Sequencing was carried out using PBMCs. All receptors come from a woman in her 40s in good health and CMV-seropositive.

Only one count was recorded for this clone. V usage is TRBV6-1 and J usage is TRBJ2-5; D unclear. This CDR3 is 15 amino acids long. Germline V lookup: CDR1 MNHNS, CDR2 SASEGT. Trimming took 4 bases from V and 1 from J, leaving 13 bases between them. The CDR3 DNA reads TGTGCCAGCAGTGTGGGTAGCCCCGTCCAAGAGACCCAGTACTTC. Protein sequence: CASSVGSPVQETQYF.

The table lists this clone with a count of one. V gene TRBV7-2 combines with J gene TRBJ1-3; tentatively, D is TRBD1 (5 bases). V lost 4 bases to trimming and J lost 0 bases, with 7 bases between them. The germline gives CDR1 SGHTA, CDR2 FQGNSA. CDR3 length: 14 residues. Here the CDR3 reads CASSSGFSGNTIYF. The CDR3 nucleotides read TGTGCCAGCAGCTCAGGGTTCTCTGGAAACACCATATATTTT.

V gene TRBV4-2 combines with J gene TRBJ2-7; the match to TRBD1 covers 11 bases. V shed 1 base and J 0 bases; nucleotides not matched to a gene: 17. The CDR3 has 21 residues. Germline V gives CDR1 LGHNA, CDR2 YNFKEQ. The CDR3 loop reads CASSQAGQGALIAGLSYEQYF. CDR3 DNA: TGTGCCAGCAGCCAAGCCGGACAGGGGGCTTTGATAGCGGGGCTCTCCTACGAGCAGTACTTC.

The chain recombines TRBV18 with TRBJ1-1; D is uncertain. In germline, CDR1 is KGHSH, CDR2 LQKENI. V lost 2 bases, J lost 1 base, and 5 bases lay in between. The CDR3 runs to 13 residues. The CDR3 here is CASSPNQNTEAFF. CDR3 nucleotide sequence: TGTGCCAGCTCACCAAATCAGAACACTGAAGCTTTCTTT.

This clone was counted a few times. The chain is built from TRBV6-5 and TRBJ1-5, with unresolved D. V shed 2 bases and J shed 1 base, with 12 bases lying between them. The CDR3 length is 16 residues. Germline CDR1 and CDR2: MNHEY and SVGAGI. CDR3 nucleotide sequence: TGTGCCAGCAGTTACAGCCCCCCCGGGAGCAATCAGCCCCAGCATTTT. Its protein is CASSYSPPGSNQPQHF.

This clone is a singleton in its sample. The gene calls are TRBV7-6 and TRBJ2-7; D possibly corresponds to TRBD1 (6 bases). There are 13 residues in the CDR3. Germline V gene sequence: CDR1 SGHVS, CDR2 FNYEAQ. Trimming left V 3 bases short and J 0 bases short, with 6 bases between. The CDR3 region has the DNA TGTGCCAGCAGCTTGGGGGCCTCCTACGAGCAGTACTTC. It encodes CASSLGASYEQYF.

The chain combines TRBV6-1 with TRBJ1-3, with a weak D call TRBD1 (6 bases). Germline V gives CDR1 MNHNS, CDR2 SASEGT. V gave up 2 bases and J gave up 3 bases, with 11 bases separating them. This CDR3 has 15 amino acids. The CDR3 region has the DNA TGTGCCAGCAGTGAATTGGGGGCAGGTGGAAACACCATATATTTT. Translating it yields CASSELGAGGNTIYF.

The chain joins TRBV9 to TRBJ2-1, with D possibly matching TRBD1 (6 bases). The germline V gene has CDR1 SGDLS and CDR2 YYNGEE. The CDR3 is 15 residues long. V lost 0 bases and J 7 bases, leaving 14 bases between the germline ends. The CDR3 nucleotides are TGTGCCAGCAGCGTAGACCCCTTCCAGGGGAATGAGCAGTTCTTC. It specifies CASSVDPFQGNEQFF.

The chain is built from TRBV4-1 and TRBJ2-7, with 8 nucleotides matching TRBD2. The J segment lost 3 bases and the V segment lost 0 bases, leaving 4 bases of the junction unmatched. This CDR3 comprises 15 residues. Germline V gives CDR1 MGHRA, CDR2 YSYEKL. CDR3 protein: CASSQDPSGFYEQYF. CDR3 in DNA: TGCGCCAGCAGCCAAGATCCTAGCGGGTTCTACGAGCAGTACTTC.

V usage is TRBV10-1 and J usage is TRBJ1-2; 9 bases are a match to TRBD1. CDR1 and CDR2 from the germline V gene are WNHNN and SYGVQD (reference sequence). This CDR3 region has 12 residues. The DNA of the CDR3 is TGCGCGAAGCACCGGACAGGGGCCAGCTACACCTTC. Its protein product is CAKHRTGASYTF.

The chain combines TRBV5-1 with TRBJ2-3; TRBD1 is a possible D gene (5 bases). This CDR3 region has 18 residues. The V gene lost 3 bases and the J gene lost 2 bases, with 22 bases spanning the gap. CDR1 and CDR2 (germline): SGHRS, YFSETQ. DNA for the CDR3: TGCGCCAGCAGCTCGCACACTCCTGGAGACAGTTACACAGATACGCAGTATTTT. As protein: CASSSHTPGDSYTDTQYF.

This clone was seen only once. This rearrangement joins TRBV4-3 to TRBJ1-3, with D maybe TRBD1 (5 bases). The V and J ends lost 0 bases and 4 bases respectively, with 10 bases between them. This CDR3 spans 15 amino acids. The germline V gene has CDR1 LGHNA and CDR2 YSLEER. The CDR3 DNA is TGCGCCAGCAGCCAAGATTTGGGGCCCGGAAACACCATATATTTT. Amino acid sequence: CASSQDLGPGNTIYF.

The rearrangement links TRBV18 to TRBJ2-7, with 12 bases identical to TRBD1. CDR3 length equals 15 residues. Per the germline V gene, CDR1 is KGHSH and CDR2 is LQKENI. The trim removed 2 bases at V and 8 bases at J, leaving 7 bases unmatched. The CDR3 spells CASSPMGDRGHQQYF. The DNA for the CDR3 is TGTGCCAGCTCACCAATGGGGGACAGGGGGCATCAGCAGTACTTC.

The V call is TRBV4-1, the J call TRBJ2-1; perhaps TRBD2 as D (6 bases). This CDR3 region has 15 residues. Per the germline V gene, CDR1 is MGHRA and CDR2 is YSYEKL. Trimming took off 6 bases at V and 4 bases at J, with 16 bases between the two ends. The CDR3 loop is CASRRRDSEYNEQFF. CDR3 bases: TGCGCCAGCAGACGCAGGGACTCAGAGTACAATGAGCAGTTCTTC.

The rearrangement links TRBV29-1 to TRBJ2-5; D is perhaps TRBD2 (7 bases). V lost 0 bases, J lost 5 bases, and 13 bases lay in between. The germline V gene has CDR1 SQVTM and CDR2 ANQGSEA. CDR3 length: 14 amino acids. The CDR3 region is CSVEEGGAGETQYF. CDR3 coding DNA: TGCAGCGTTGAAGAGGGGGGGGCGGGGGAGACCCAGTACTTC.

The V call is TRBV9, the J call TRBJ2-3; 8 bases map to TRBD2. The V gene end was trimmed by 4 bases and the J gene end by 2 bases; junction bases not matched to a gene: 6. The length of the CDR3 is 15 residues. Germline lookup yields CDR1 SGDLS and CDR2 YYNGEE. The CDR3 nucleotides read TGTGCCAGCAGCCCGACTAGCGTGTCCACAGATACGCAGTATTTT. Encoded protein: CASSPTSVSTDTQYF.

DNA of the CDR3: TGTGCCAGAAGCTTAGACTTTTGGGGACTAGCGGGAGGTGGAGGCGAGCAGTACTTC. Amino acids: CARSLDFWGLAGGGGEQYF. The genes are TRBV7-5 and TRBJ2-7; the D call of TRBD2 is as the table states it, not checked on the DNA. TRBV7-5 is deemed a pseudogene. The length of the CDR3 is 19 residues.

This clone has more than one count but fewer than ten. V is TRBV6-5 and J is TRBJ1-1, with 7 bases identical to TRBD1. Germline V gene lookup returns CDR1 MNHEY and CDR2 SVGAGI. The V and J ends lost 5 bases and 4 bases, in that order; junction bases with no gene match: 1. The CDR3 covers 12 residues. In DNA, the CDR3 is TGTGCCAGCAGTAACAGGGGCACTGAAGCTTTCTTT. Amino acids: CASSNRGTEAFF.